This paragraph reports one T cell receptor beta chain. Its target is not known. This entry is derived from a study of CD4 T cells in relation to SARS-CoV-2 and coronaviruses. The unexposed donors gave CD4+ T cells in about 2010-2019, prior to COVID-19. The cells were cultured for under twelve days before CD4+ T cells were isolated. Germline V lookup: CDR1 SNHLY, CDR2 FYNNEI. This CDR3 is built from 15 residues. The trim removed 6 bases at V and 8 bases at J, leaving 4 bases unmatched. Data came from immunoSEQ multiplex PCR; TCRdb stores just in-frame clones and leaves some out. The sample lists roughly 18,000 clones; 79% were seen once.

The material sequenced was CD4+ T cells from PBMCs, cultured in vitro. This receptor was obtained from a human donor in good health. This sequence joins TRBV2 and TRBJ2-1, with 16 bases that match TRBD2. The CDR3 protein is CASRGTSGRVDEQFF. The CDR3 nucleotides read TGTGCCAGCAGAGGGACTAGCGGGAGGGTCGATGAGCAGTTCTTC.